This passage covers 22 T cell receptor beta chains from one sample sequenced in a study of technical replicates of blood from a handful of donors (TCRdb year 2017). The library was obtained by the immunoSEQ multiplex PCR assay. The table comes from immuneACCESS by way of TCRdb, which keeps in-frame sequences with V and J called. Part of the clones is missing from these tables; in studies checked, under half for an unresolved V gene and the rest for unknown reasons. The sample profile shows roughly 70,000 clones; around nine tenths of them were found once. The ten biggest clones cover about 0.4% of the sample. The specimen sequenced was T cells isolated from PBMCs. The source is a human donor in good health.

This chain joins TRBV19 and TRBJ1-2; 10 nucleotides align to TRBD1. V lost 5 bases, J lost 8 bases, and 20 bases stayed unmatched. Per germline, CDR1 LNHDA and CDR2 SQIVND (reference sequence). CDR3 length: 18 amino acids. In DNA, the CDR3 is TGTGCCAGTAGTCCCCACCTGGGACAGGGGCCACCAGGGATAGGCTACACCTTC. Translation: CASSPHLGQGPPGIGYTF.

V and J are TRBV11-2 and TRBJ1-2; D remains unclear. Germline loops: CDR1 SGHAT, CDR2 FQNNGV. The CDR3 is 14 residues long. V dropped 1 base and J dropped 4 bases, with 10 bases sitting between them. Written as DNA, the CDR3 is TGTGCCAGCAGCTTAGTAGACGGAGGCTATGGCTACACCTTC. It is translated as CASSLVDGGYGYTF.

J is TRBJ2-7 and V is TRBV27, with D possibly TRBD2 on 6 matching bases. CDR3 length: 15 amino acids. CDR1 is MNHEY, CDR2 SMNVEV, per germline (reference sequence). V lost 4 bases to trimming and J lost 5 bases, with 18 bases between them. CDR3 nucleotides: TGTGCCAGCAGTTCCTACAGCAGGACTACTGACGAGCAGTACTTC. Protein product: CASSSYSRTTDEQYF.

The rearrangement uses TRBV4-1 and TRBJ1-2; D not certain. The CDR3 is 14 residues long. From germline, CDR1 is MGHRA and CDR2 YSYEKL. With 6 bases removed from V and 4 bases from J, the gap between germline ends came to 15 bases. CDR3 bases: TGCGCCAGCAGTTCGATTTCGACACTCTATGGCTACACCTTC. The encoded protein is CASSSISTLYGYTF.

This clone has a single count. The chain carries TRBV5-1 and TRBJ2-3; a possible D gene is TRBD2 (6 bases). The CDR3 has 17 residues. Germline CDR1 is SGHRS and CDR2 is YFSETQ. V lost 4 bases to trimming and J lost 0 bases, with 18 bases between them. CDR3 residues: CASSARPSRESTDTQYF. CDR3 nucleotides: TGCGCCAGCAGCGCACGCCCTAGCCGGGAGAGCACAGATACGCAGTATTTT.

V and J are TRBV19 and TRBJ1-5; weak D call: TRBD1 (6 bases). From germline, CDR1 is LNHDA and CDR2 SQIVND (reference sequence). V gave up 2 bases and J gave up 4 bases, with 12 bases separating them. This CDR3 spans 15 amino acids. The CDR3 nucleotides read TGTGCCAGTAGTATATTGGACAGTAAAAATCAGCCCCAGCATTTT. Translated, it gives CASSILDSKNQPQHF.

This chain links TRBV10-3 with TRBJ2-7, with 7 bases fitting TRBD1. The CDR3 consists of 14 residues. CDR1 is ENHRY, CDR2 SYGVKD, per germline. V trimming: 5 bases; J trimming: 2 bases; junction bases outside the gene matches: 6. DNA of the CDR3: TGTGCCATCAGTACCGACAGGGAAACCTACGAGCAGTACTTC. As protein: CAISTDRETYEQYF.

This rearrangement joins TRBV6-1 to TRBJ1-2; D gene ambiguous. This CDR3 spans 14 amino acids. Trimming cost V 5 bases and J 4 bases, with 14 bases left between them. Germline V gene lookup returns CDR1 MNHNS and CDR2 SASEGT. CDR3 bases: TGTGCCAGCAGTAGGCCAACACAGCCCTATGGCTACACCTTC. Translating it yields CASSRPTQPYGYTF.

This chain uses TRBV5-6 with TRBJ1-1; possible D gene TRBD1, 5 bases. The germline gives CDR1 SGHDT, CDR2 YYEEEE. V was pared by 4 bases and J by 8 bases, with 15 bases between. CDR3 size: 13 residues. CDR3 protein: CASSPNSGLEAFF. In nucleotides, the CDR3 is TGTGCCAGCAGCCCCAATTCAGGGTTGGAAGCTTTCTTT.

This chain connects TRBV7-8 to TRBJ1-5, with D uncertain. The CDR3 loop spans 18 amino acids. Germline V gene sequence: CDR1 SGHVS, CDR2 FQNEAQ. The V gene lost 6 bases and the J gene lost 0 bases, with 21 bases spanning the gap. CDR3 sequence reads: CASSLIEFAESSNQPQHF. DNA for the CDR3: TGTGCCAGCAGTCTTATAGAGTTTGCGGAGAGTAGCAATCAGCCCCAGCATTTT. Combining the CDR3 with reference TRBV7-8 and TRBJ1-5 gives the whole variable domain GAGVSQSPRYKVAKRGQDVALRCDPISGHVSLFWYQQALGQGPEFLTYFQNEAQLDKSGLPSDRFFAERPEGSVSTLKIQRTQQEDSAVYLCASSLIEFAESSNQPQHFGDGTRLSIL.

The chain couples TRBV21-1 to TRBJ2-1; whether TRBD2, the table's D call, matches the DNA was not checked. TRBV21-1 is deemed a pseudogene. The CDR3 spans 16 residues. DNA of the CDR3: TGTGCCAGCAGCTCCCAGACGGGTTTCTTCTACAATGAGCAGTTCTTC. This encodes CASSSQTGFFYNEQFF.

This clone was recorded only once. The chain couples TRBV4-2 to TRBJ2-7; D possibly corresponds to TRBD2 (7 bases). CDR1 and CDR2 (germline): LGHNA, YNFKEQ. This CDR3 comprises 15 residues. Trimming removed 2 bases from V and 3 bases from J, with 14 bases in between. Written as DNA, the CDR3 is TGTGCCAGCAGCCAAATAGGGGGGAGGGACTACGAGCAGTACTTC. Protein: CASSQIGGRDYEQYF.

The chain uses TRBV29-1 and TRBJ2-7, with 8 bases aligning to TRBD1. Germline V gene lookup returns CDR1 SQVTM and CDR2 ANQGSEA. The CDR3 spans 14 residues. V was clipped by 5 bases and J by 4 bases; unmatched bases: 10. The CDR3 sequence is CSVKPGTGGYEQYF. As DNA, the CDR3 is TGCAGCGTTAAGCCCGGGACAGGAGGGTACGAGCAGTACTTC.

The chain couples TRBV19 to TRBJ2-3, with no clear D. V was clipped by 0 bases and J by 7 bases, with 5 bases between them. CDR1 is LNHDA and CDR2 is SQIVND in the germline V gene (reference sequence). The CDR3 runs 12 residues. CDR3 in amino acids: CASSIDRNTQYF. The DNA of the CDR3 is TGTGCCAGTAGTATAGATAGAAATACGCAGTATTTT.

This chain uses TRBV5-8 with TRBJ2-7, with TRBD2 as a possible D gene (6 bases). Trimming pared 6 bases from V and 1 base from J, leaving 11 bases between. The length of the CDR3 is 13 residues. Germline V gene sequence: CDR1 SGHTS, CDR2 YDEGEE. The CDR3 reads CASMGGLSYEQYF. CDR3 nucleotides: TGTGCCAGCATGGGGGGATTATCCTACGAGCAGTACTTC.

As regards this clone: Other DNA sequences of this sample code for an identical CDR3. The chain joins TRBV4-3 to TRBJ2-3; TRBD2 aligns across 7 bases. Germline V gene lookup returns CDR1 LGHNA and CDR2 YSLEER. The CDR3 totals 16 residues. Losses at the gene ends were 0 bases for V and 3 bases for J; bases not matched to a gene: 6. The CDR3 is CASSQDLAGYTDTQYF. CDR3 sequence (DNA): TGCGCCAGCAGCCAAGATTTAGCGGGCTATACAGATACGCAGTATTTT.

V usage is TRBV18 and J usage is TRBJ1-2; no clear D. The CDR3 extends over 16 amino acids. Trimming removed 6 bases from V and 6 bases from J, with 23 bases in between. Germline V gene data show CDR1 as KGHSH and CDR2 as LQKENI. DNA of the CDR3: TGTGCCAGCTCTTCAGATCCGGGAGAATGGGCGAATGGCTACACCTTC. This encodes CASSSDPGEWANGYTF.

A remark on this clone: Compared with germline, one end of the junction differs, possibly owing to a read error. The chain combines TRBV7-7 with TRBJ2-5; 10 bases are shared with TRBD2. The germline V gene has CDR1 SSHAT and CDR2 FNYEAQ (reference sequence). The CDR3 covers 17 residues. DNA for the CDR3: TGTGCTAGCAGCTCCTCCAGAACTAGCGGGGTTAAAGAGACCCAGTACTTC. Encoded protein: CASSSSRTSGVKETQYF.

V usage is TRBV6-1 and J usage is TRBJ1-2, with D unresolved. Germline V gene sequence: CDR1 MNHNS, CDR2 SASEGT. This CDR3 contains 14 residues. Trimming left V 2 bases short and J 12 bases short, with 19 bases between. The CDR3 coding sequence is TGTGCCAGCAGTGAATTGGTGGGAGGTCGGTCTGACACCTTC. Residues: CASSELVGGRSDTF.

This clone was seen more than once but under ten times. The chain has TRBV6-1 and TRBJ2-3; D unresolved. The CDR3 covers 15 residues. Trimming stripped 7 bases from V and 0 bases from J, with 14 bases between. Germline loops: CDR1 MNHNS, CDR2 SASEGT. The CDR3 loop reads CASKTEPISTDTQYF. The CDR3 DNA reads as TGTGCCAGCAAAACGGAGCCGATTAGCACAGATACGCAGTATTTT.

The rearrangement uses TRBV6-5 and TRBJ2-2; TRBD1 might be the D (6 bases). Trimming cost V 2 bases and J 3 bases, with 10 bases left between them. This CDR3 has 15 amino acids. Germline V gene data show CDR1 as MNHEY and CDR2 as SVGAGI. The DNA for the CDR3 is TGTGCCAGCAGTTACGGTTCAGGGGACACCGGGGAGCTGTTTTTT. Protein product: CASSYGSGDTGELFF.

The chain has TRBV21-1 and TRBJ2-1; the table names TRBD2, a call not compared with the DNA. TRBV21-1 is classified as a pseudogene. This CDR3 contains 18 residues. The CDR3 region has the DNA TGTGCCAGCAGCAAAGGGACTAGCGGGAGGGCCATCTTGGATGAGCAGTTCTTC. Protein product: CASSKGTSGRAILDEQFF.